Below are 3 T cell receptor beta chains sequenced from a single sample in a study of blood T cell repertoires in COVID-19. Using immunoSEQ multiplex PCR, the repertoire was profiled, and TCRdb retains in-frame clones only, with some absent. This sample yields roughly 220,000 clones, of which roughly 80% are seen a single time; less than 20% belongs to the top ten. Sequenced: peripheral blood. All receptors come from a man under 40 with active or convalescent COVID-19.

The chain joins TRBV19 to TRBJ1-5; 9 nucleotides match TRBD1. CDR3 length equals 17 residues. Trimming removed 2 bases from V and 0 bases from J; junction bases left unmatched: 5. The germline CDR1 and CDR2 sequences are LNHDA and SQIVND (reference sequence). The CDR3 loop is CASSIRQGVNSNQPQHF. CDR3 bases: TGTGCCAGTAGTATAAGACAGGGGGTCAATAGCAATCAGCCCCAGCATTTT.

This chain joins TRBV19 and TRBJ2-5, with TRBD1 as a possible D gene (6 bases). The CDR3 consists of 15 residues. V lost 3 bases to trimming and J lost 2 bases, with 13 bases between them. Germline CDR1 LNHDA, CDR2 SQIVND (reference sequence). The CDR3 loop reads CASSIRTEEQETQYF. As DNA, the CDR3 is TGTGCCAGTAGTATTAGGACAGAAGAACAAGAGACCCAGTACTTC.

This chain connects TRBV2 to TRBJ2-2, with D perhaps matching TRBD2 (5 bases). Looked up from germline, CDR1 is SNHLY and CDR2 is FYNNEI. The CDR3 is 15 amino acids. Trimming took 10 bases from V and 2 from J, leaving 17 bases between them. The chain's CDR3 is CATDQGLLNTGELFF. The CDR3 nucleotides are TGTGCCACCGATCAAGGACTCCTAAACACCGGGGAGCTGTTTTTT.